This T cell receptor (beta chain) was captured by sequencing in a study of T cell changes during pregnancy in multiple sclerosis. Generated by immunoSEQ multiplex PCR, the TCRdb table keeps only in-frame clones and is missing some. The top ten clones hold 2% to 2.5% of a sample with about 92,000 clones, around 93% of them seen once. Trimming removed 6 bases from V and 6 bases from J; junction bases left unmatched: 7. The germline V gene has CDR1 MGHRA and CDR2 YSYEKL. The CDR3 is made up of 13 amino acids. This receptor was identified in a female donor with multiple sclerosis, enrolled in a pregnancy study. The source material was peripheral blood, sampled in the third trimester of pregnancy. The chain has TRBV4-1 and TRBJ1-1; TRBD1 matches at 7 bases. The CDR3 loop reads CASRQTGSAEAFF. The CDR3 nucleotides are TGCGCCAGCAGGCAGACAGGGAGCGCTGAAGCTTTCTTT.